The present T cell receptor beta chain was sequenced within a study of T cell responses to AZD1222 COVID-19 vaccine. Study-level points and caveats: Vaccination with two AZD1222 doses was followed by a rise in Spike-specific TCR breadth and depth. Close to half of spike-specific TCRs reportedly recognize unmutated variant regions.

Notes on this clone: Its antigen is undetermined.

Using immunoSEQ multiplex PCR, the repertoire was profiled, and TCRdb retains in-frame clones only, with some absent. This table holds some 200,000 clones, about 93% found once. The material sequenced was peripheral blood, taken on day 0 of MenACWY control vaccination. The sequence was collected from an adult in good health.

This CDR3 reads CASSLSGFNTEAFF. CDR3 in DNA: TGTGCCAGCAGTTTATCAGGGTTCAACACTGAAGCTTTCTTT. The chain combines TRBV28 with TRBJ1-1; maybe TRBD1 (5 bases). The CDR3 runs 14 residues. V shed 1 base and J shed 2 bases, with 8 bases lying between them. Looked up from germline, CDR1 is MDHEN and CDR2 is SYDVKM.